Presented here are 17 T cell receptor beta chains from one specimen sequenced in a study. TRBV12-4/TRBJ1-2 clonotypes were amplified with adaptor-ligated barcode primers. In TCRdb, the multiplex PCR reads were re-called with MiXCR into one record per CDR3 protein. Among about a hundred distinct CDR3 sequences, approximately 2.9% were seen once, and the ten largest hold 30% to 40%. Material for sequencing was memory CD4+ T cells sorted from blood. Subset indicated: memory CD4+ T cells, CD4+CD45RO+CD25-. These receptor sequences come from a female donor with breast cancer.

This clonotype is large in the sample. This sequence joins TRBV12-3 or TRBV12-4 and TRBJ1-2; D perhaps matches TRBD1 (5 bases). CDR3 length: 16 residues. V lost 1 base to trimming and J lost 4 bases, with 16 bases between them. CDR3 residues: CASSLVRVIGAYGYTF. The CDR3 DNA follows: TGTGCCAGCAGTTTAGTCAGGGTAATCGGCGCCTATGGCTACACCTTC.

By sample fraction, this clonotype is hyperexpanded. The chain combines TRBV12-3 or TRBV12-4 with TRBJ1-2, with 7 bases that match TRBD1. Trimming at V came to 6 bases and at J to 8 bases, leaving 9 bases not matched to a gene. This CDR3 is built from 13 residues. The CDR3 coding sequence is TGTGCCAGCAGGGCGACAGGGAGTGACGGCTACACCTTC. This sequence encodes CASRATGSDGYTF.

This clonotype is hyperexpanded in the sample. The chain recombines TRBV12-3 or TRBV12-4 with TRBJ1-2; D possibly corresponds to TRBD1 (6 bases). Between the trimmed V and J ends, which lost 6 bases and 4 bases, there was a span of 15 bases. This CDR3 contains 14 residues. The chain's CDR3 is CASSGQIGPYGYTF. The CDR3, as DNA: TGTGCCAGCAGCGGACAGATAGGGCCCTATGGCTACACCTTC.

Judged by abundance, this clonotype is hyperexpanded. This chain links TRBV12-3 or TRBV12-4 with TRBJ1-2, with D perhaps matching TRBD1 (5 bases). The V gene lost 3 bases and the J gene lost 3 bases, with 11 bases spanning the gap. The CDR3 contains 14 residues. CDR3 sequence reads: CASSFDSDYYGYTF. CDR3 sequence (DNA): TGTGCCAGCAGTTTCGACAGCGATTACTATGGCTACACCTTC.

This clonotype is deemed large. The chain employs TRBV12-3 or TRBV12-4 and TRBJ1-2; D perhaps matches TRBD1 (6 bases). There are 14 residues in the CDR3. V was cut by 6 bases and J by 2 bases, with 13 bases left in between. The CDR3 protein is CASRLTDRNYGYTF. In nucleotides, the CDR3 is TGTGCCAGCAGGCTGACGGACAGAAACTATGGCTACACCTTC.

By proportion, this clonotype is large. The rearrangement joins TRBV12-5 to TRBJ1-2, with a possible D match to TRBD1 (6 bases). Germline V lookup: CDR1 LGHNT, CDR2 FRNRAP. The CDR3 has 14 amino acids. The ends were cut back, 2 bases at V and 4 bases at J, with 11 bases in the middle. CDR3 residues: CASGLFPGAYGYTF. CDR3 nucleotide sequence: TGTGCTAGTGGTTTGTTCCCAGGGGCCTATGGCTACACCTTC.

This clonotype is deemed hyperexpanded. This chain links TRBV12-3 or TRBV12-4 with TRBJ1-2; D is unresolved. CDR3 length: 13 amino acids. The V and J ends lost 5 bases and 4 bases respectively, with 11 bases between them. CDR3 region: CASSPVGSYGYTF. CDR3 nucleotides: TGTGCCAGCAGTCCAGTGGGGAGCTATGGCTACACCTTC.

In its sample, this clonotype ranks as hyperexpanded. CDR3 nucleotide sequence: TGTGCCAGCAGTTTAGGCCAGGTCTATGGCTACACCTTC. Encoded protein: CASSLGQVYGYTF. The V call is TRBV12-3 or TRBV12-4, the J call TRBJ1-2; D unclear. Trimming took 1 base from V and 4 from J, leaving 7 bases between them. The CDR3 runs 13 residues.

This clonotype is categorized as large (0.1 to 1%). This sequence joins TRBV12-3 or TRBV12-4 and TRBJ1-2; D gene ambiguous. The CDR3 length is 15 residues. Trimming left V 8 bases short and J 0 bases short, with 16 bases between. CDR3 in amino acids: CASSSGGSTNYGYTF. CDR3 sequence (DNA): TGTGCCAGCTCCTCAGGAGGGTCCACTAACTATGGCTACACCTTC.

By its share, this clonotype is large (0.1 to 1%). This chain connects TRBV12-3 or TRBV12-4 to TRBJ1-2, with 7 bases identical to TRBD1. V dropped 6 bases and J dropped 2; count of bases not matched to a gene: 12. This CDR3 has 16 amino acids. Here the CDR3 DNA reads TGTGCCAGCAGCGACACCTGGGACAGCCCCAACTATGGCTACACCTTC. Encoded protein: CASSDTWDSPNYGYTF.

By sample fraction, this clonotype is large. The chain links TRBV12-3 or TRBV12-4 to TRBJ1-2, with D hard to call. V was clipped by 1 base and J by 0 bases, with 9 bases between them. This CDR3 is built from 15 residues. In DNA, the CDR3 is TGTGCCAGCAGTTTAGGGCGTCGAGCTAACTATGGCTACACCTTC. Amino acids: CASSLGRRANYGYTF.

This clonotype is hyperexpanded (1% or more) within its sample. V and J are TRBV12-5 and TRBJ1-2, with a weak D call TRBD1 (6 bases). CDR1 is LGHNT, CDR2 FRNRAP, per germline. This CDR3 has 15 residues. V was trimmed by 4 bases and J by 7 bases, leaving 19 bases between them. CDR3 DNA: TGTGCTAGTGGTTCTTGGACAGAGAGTCCGCGTGGCTACACCTTC. Translation: CASGSWTESPRGYTF.

This clonotype qualifies as large. The chain uses TRBV12-3 or TRBV12-4 and TRBJ1-2; 9 positions match TRBD1. The CDR3 sequence is 16 residues long. V was clipped by 8 bases and J by 1 base; unmatched bases: 11. In DNA form, the CDR3 reads TGTGCCAGCCGAACATCGGGACAGGGATTTAACTATGGCTACACCTTC. Its translation: CASRTSGQGFNYGYTF.

In its sample, this clonotype ranks as large. The genes are TRBV12-3 or TRBV12-4 and TRBJ1-2, with D maybe TRBD1 (5 bases). This CDR3 has 15 amino acids. The V and J ends lost 7 bases and 7 bases respectively, with 22 bases between them. The CDR3: CASTTSQEGLGGYTF. The CDR3 bases are TGTGCCAGCACCACGTCACAGGAGGGCCTGGGTGGCTACACCTTC.

This clonotype is hyperexpanded by share. CDR3 sequence reads: CASMQQGNYGYTF. The CDR3 DNA is TGTGCCAGCATGCAACAGGGAAACTATGGCTACACCTTC. The V gene is TRBV12-3 or TRBV12-4, the J gene TRBJ1-2; D is possibly TRBD1 (6 bases). Trimming removed 7 bases at V and 2 bases at J, with 11 bases between. This CDR3 is built from 13 residues.

Judged by abundance, this clonotype is large. The chain carries TRBV12-3 or TRBV12-4 and TRBJ1-2, with 8 nucleotides matching TRBD1. The CDR3 totals 15 residues. Trimming took 5 bases from V and 4 from J; bases not matched to a gene: 9. CDR3 residues: CASSTGQGRIYGYTF. DNA for the CDR3: TGTGCCAGCAGTACAGGACAGGGCAGGATCTATGGCTACACCTTC.

This clonotype is termed hyperexpanded. The chain links TRBV12-3 or TRBV12-4 to TRBJ1-2; D ambiguous. V gave up 7 bases and J gave up 5 bases, with 5 bases separating them. There are 10 residues in the CDR3. For the CDR3, the DNA is TGTGCCAGCAAGGCGTATGGCTACACCTTC. It is translated as CASKAYGYTF.